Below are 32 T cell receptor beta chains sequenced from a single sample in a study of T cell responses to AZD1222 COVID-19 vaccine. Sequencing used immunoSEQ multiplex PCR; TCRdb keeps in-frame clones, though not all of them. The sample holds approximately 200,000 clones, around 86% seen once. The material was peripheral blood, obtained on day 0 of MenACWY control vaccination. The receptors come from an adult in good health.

The CDR3 DNA reads as TGTGCCAGCAGCTTAACTCCGGGGCTTAGGGACCAGTACTTC. Its translation is CASSLTPGLRDQYF. The V gene is TRBV7-3, the J gene TRBJ2-5; D assignment may be TRBD1 or TRBD2 (5 bases each). This CDR3 region has 14 residues. CDR1 and CDR2 from the germline V gene are SGHTA and FQGTGA. Trimming cost V 0 bases and J 10 bases, with 15 bases left between them. The whole variable domain, remainder taken from reference TRBV7-3 and TRBJ2-5, is GAGVSQTPSNKVTEKGKYVELRCDPISGHTALYWYRQSLGQGPEFLIYFQGTGAADDSGLPNDRFFAVRPEGSVSTLKIQRTERGDSAVYLCASSLTPGLRDQYFGPGTRLLVL.

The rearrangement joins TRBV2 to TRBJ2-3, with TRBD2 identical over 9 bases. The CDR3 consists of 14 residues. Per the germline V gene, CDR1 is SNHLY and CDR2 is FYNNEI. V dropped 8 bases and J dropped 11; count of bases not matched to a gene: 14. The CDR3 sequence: CASFLAGWGSRQYF. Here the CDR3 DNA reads TGTGCCAGCTTCCTAGCGGGATGGGGGTCTAGGCAGTATTTT. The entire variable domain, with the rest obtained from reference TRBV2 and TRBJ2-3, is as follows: EPEVTQTPSHQVTQMGQEVILRCVPISNHLYFYWYRQILGQKVEFLVSFYNNEISEKSEIFDDQFSVERPDGSNFTLKIRSTKLEDSAMYFCASFLAGWGSRQYFGPGTRLTVL.

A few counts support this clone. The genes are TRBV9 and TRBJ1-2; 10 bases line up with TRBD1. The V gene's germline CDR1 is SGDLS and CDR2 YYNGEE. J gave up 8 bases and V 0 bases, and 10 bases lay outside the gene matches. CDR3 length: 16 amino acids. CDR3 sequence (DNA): TGTGCCAGCAGCGTAGCGCTGGGACAGGGGTTATCCGGCTACACCTTC. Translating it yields CASSVALGQGLSGYTF.

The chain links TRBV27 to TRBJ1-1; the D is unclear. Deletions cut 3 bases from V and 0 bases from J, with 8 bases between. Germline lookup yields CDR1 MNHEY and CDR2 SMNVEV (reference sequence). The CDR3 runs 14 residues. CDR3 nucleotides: TGTGCCAGCAGTTTCCGAGGGATGAACACTGAAGCTTTCTTT. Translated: CASSFRGMNTEAFF.

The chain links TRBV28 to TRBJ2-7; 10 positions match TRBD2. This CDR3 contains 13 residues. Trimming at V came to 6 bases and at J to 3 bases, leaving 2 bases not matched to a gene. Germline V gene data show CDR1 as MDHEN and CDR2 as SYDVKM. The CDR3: CASSWTSGYEQYF. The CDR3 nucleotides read TGTGCCAGCAGCTGGACTAGCGGCTACGAGCAGTACTTC.

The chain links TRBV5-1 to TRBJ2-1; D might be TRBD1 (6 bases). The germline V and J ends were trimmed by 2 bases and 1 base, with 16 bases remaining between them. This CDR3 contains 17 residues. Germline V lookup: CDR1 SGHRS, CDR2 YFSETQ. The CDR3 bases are TGCGCCAGCAGCTTCTCGGCAGGGGATGTATCCTACAATGAGCAGTTCTTC. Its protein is CASSFSAGDVSYNEQFF.

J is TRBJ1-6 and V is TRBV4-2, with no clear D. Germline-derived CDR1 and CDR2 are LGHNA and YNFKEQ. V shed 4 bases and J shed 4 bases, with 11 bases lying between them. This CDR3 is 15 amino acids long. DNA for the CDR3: TGTGCCAGCAGCCTTGAGGCAGGTTATAATTCACCCCTCCACTTT. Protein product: CASSLEAGYNSPLHF.

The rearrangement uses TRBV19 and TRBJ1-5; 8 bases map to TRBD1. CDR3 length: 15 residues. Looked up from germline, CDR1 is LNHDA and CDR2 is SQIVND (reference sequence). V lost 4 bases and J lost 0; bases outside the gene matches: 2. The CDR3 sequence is CASSTDRGSNQPQHF. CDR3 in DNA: TGTGCCAGTAGTACAGACAGGGGTAGCAATCAGCCCCAGCATTTT.

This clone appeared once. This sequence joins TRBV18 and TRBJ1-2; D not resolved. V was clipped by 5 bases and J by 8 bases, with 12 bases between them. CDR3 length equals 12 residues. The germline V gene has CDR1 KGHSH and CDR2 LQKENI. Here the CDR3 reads CASSAAAPGYTF. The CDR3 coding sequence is TGTGCCAGCTCAGCAGCGGCGCCCGGCTACACCTTC.

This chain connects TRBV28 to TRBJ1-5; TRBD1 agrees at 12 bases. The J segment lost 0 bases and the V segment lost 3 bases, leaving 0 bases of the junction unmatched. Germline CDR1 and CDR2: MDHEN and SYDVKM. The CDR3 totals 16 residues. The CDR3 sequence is CASSLGQGASNQPQHF. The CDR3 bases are TGTGCCAGCAGTTTGGGACAGGGGGCTAGCAATCAGCCCCAGCATTTT.

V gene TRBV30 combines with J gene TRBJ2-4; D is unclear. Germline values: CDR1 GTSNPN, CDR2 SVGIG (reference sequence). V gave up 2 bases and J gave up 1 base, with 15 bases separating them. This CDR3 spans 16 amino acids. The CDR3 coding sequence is TGTGCCTGGAGTTGGGGAAAGATTCCTGCCAAAAACATTCAGTACTTC. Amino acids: CAWSWGKIPAKNIQYF.

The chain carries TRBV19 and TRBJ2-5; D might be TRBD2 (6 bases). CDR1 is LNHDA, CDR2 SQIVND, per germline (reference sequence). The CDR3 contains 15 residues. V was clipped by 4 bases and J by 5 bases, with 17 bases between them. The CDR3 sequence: CASSTPTGVQETQYF. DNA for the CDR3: TGTGCCAGTAGTACCCCTACGGGGGTGCAGGAGACCCAGTACTTC.

This CDR3 reads CASSPEGQGAGNTIYF. DNA of the CDR3: TGTGCCAGCTCACCCGAGGGACAGGGGGCCGGAAACACCATATATTTT. The rearrangement joins TRBV18 to TRBJ1-3, with 12 bases fitting TRBD1. This CDR3 comprises 16 residues. V lost 3 bases and J lost 4; bases outside the gene matches: 4. Germline-derived CDR1 and CDR2 are KGHSH and LQKENI.

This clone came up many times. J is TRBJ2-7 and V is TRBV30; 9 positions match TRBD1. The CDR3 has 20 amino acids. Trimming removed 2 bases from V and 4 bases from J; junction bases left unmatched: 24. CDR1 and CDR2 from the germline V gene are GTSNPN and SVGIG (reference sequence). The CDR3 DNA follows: TGTGCCTGGAGTATGTTCCGGGACAGGGTCCGTCTAGTCATTGGGTACGAGCAGTACTTC. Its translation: CAWSMFRDRVRLVIGYEQYF.

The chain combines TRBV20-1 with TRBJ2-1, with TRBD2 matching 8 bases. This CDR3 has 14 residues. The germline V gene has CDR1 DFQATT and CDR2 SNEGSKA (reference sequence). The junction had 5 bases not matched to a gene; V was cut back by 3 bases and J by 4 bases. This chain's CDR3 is CSASVRGGYNEQFF. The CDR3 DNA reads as TGCAGTGCTAGTGTCCGGGGGGGTTACAATGAGCAGTTCTTC.

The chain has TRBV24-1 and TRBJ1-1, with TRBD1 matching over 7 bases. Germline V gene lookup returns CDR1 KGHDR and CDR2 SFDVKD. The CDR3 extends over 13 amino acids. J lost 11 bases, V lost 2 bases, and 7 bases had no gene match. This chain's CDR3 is CATSDSWDSIAFF. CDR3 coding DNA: TGTGCCACCAGTGATTCTTGGGACAGTATCGCTTTCTTT.

CDR3 sequence: CASSSRAPNGAYEQYF. The CDR3 nucleotides are TGTGCCAGCAGCTCTAGGGCGCCTAACGGGGCCTACGAGCAGTACTTC. J is TRBJ2-7 and V is TRBV7-2; D may be TRBD2 (5 bases). The CDR3 has 16 amino acids. Germline V gene data show CDR1 as SGHTA and CDR2 as FQGNSA. V lost 4 bases to trimming and J lost 2 bases, with 18 bases between them.

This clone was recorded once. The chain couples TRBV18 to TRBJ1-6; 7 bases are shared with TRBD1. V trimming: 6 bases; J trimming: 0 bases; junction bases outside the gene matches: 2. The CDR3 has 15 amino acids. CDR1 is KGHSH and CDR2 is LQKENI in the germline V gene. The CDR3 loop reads CASSDRSSYNSPLHF. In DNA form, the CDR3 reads TGTGCCAGCTCGGACAGGAGCTCCTATAATTCACCCCTCCACTTT.

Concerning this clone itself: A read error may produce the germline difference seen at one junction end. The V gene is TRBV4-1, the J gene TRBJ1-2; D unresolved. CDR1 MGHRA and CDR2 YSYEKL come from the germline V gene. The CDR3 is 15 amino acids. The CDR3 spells CASSQDGSLNVRYTF. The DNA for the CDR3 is TGCGCCAGCAGTCAAGATGGTAGCCTTAATGTGAGGTACACCTTC.

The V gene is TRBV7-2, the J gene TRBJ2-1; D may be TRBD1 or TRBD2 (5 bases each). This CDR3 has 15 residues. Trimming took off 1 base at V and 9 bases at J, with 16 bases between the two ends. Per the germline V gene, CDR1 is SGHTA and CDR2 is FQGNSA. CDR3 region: CASSLVPGPGGEQFF. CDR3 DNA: TGTGCCAGCAGCTTAGTTCCGGGACCTGGTGGTGAGCAGTTCTTC.

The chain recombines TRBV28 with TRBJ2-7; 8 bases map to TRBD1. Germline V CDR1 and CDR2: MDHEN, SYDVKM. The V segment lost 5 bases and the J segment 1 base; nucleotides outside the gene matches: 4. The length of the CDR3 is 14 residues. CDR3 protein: CASSTDRESYEQYF. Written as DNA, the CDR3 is TGTGCCAGCAGTACGGACAGGGAATCCTACGAGCAGTACTTC.

The CDR3 DNA follows: TGTGCCAGCAGCCTTCTTGGGGCAACCGGGGAGCTGTTTTTT. Translating it yields CASSLLGATGELFF. The V gene is TRBV7-2, the J gene TRBJ2-2, with TRBD1 as a possible D gene (5 bases). The CDR3 is 14 amino acids. CDR1 SGHTA and CDR2 FQGNSA come from the germline V gene. V was cut by 5 bases and J by 5 bases, with 12 bases left in between. Using reference TRBV7-2 and TRBJ2-2 for the parts outside the CDR3, the full variable domain is GAGVSQSPSNKVTEKGKDVELRCDPISGHTALYWYRQSLGQGLEFLIYFQGNSAPDKSGLPSDRFSAERTGGSVSTLTIQRTQQEDSAVYLCASSLLGATGELFFGEGSRLTVL.

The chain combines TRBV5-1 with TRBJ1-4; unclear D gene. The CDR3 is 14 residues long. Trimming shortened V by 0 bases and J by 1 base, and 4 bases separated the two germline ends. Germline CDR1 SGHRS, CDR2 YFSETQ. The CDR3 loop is CASSLGGTNEKLFF. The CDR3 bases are TGCGCCAGCAGCTTGGGGGGAACTAATGAAAAACTGTTTTTT.

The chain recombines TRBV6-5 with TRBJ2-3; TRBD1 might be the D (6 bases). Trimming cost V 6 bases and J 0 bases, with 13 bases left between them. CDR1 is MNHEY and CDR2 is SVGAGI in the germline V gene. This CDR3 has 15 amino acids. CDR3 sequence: CASREDSTSTDTQYF. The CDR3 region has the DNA TGTGCCAGCAGGGAGGACAGTACTAGCACAGATACGCAGTATTTT.

The CDR3, as DNA: TGTGCCAGCAGCAAAGAGCGAGACAGGGTCGTCCCGAACACTGAAGCTTTCTTT. Translation gives CASSKERDRVVPNTEAFF. The V and J genes are TRBV21-1 and TRBJ1-1; the listed D gene, TRBD1, was not tested against the DNA. TRBV21-1 is given as a pseudogene. The CDR3 has 18 residues.

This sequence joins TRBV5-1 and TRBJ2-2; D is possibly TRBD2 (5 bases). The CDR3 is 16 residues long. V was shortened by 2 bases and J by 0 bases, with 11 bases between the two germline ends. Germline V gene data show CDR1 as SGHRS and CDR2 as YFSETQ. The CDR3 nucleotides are TGCGCCAGCAGCTTATGGACTGGTACGAACACCGGGGAGCTGTTTTTT. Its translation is CASSLWTGTNTGELFF. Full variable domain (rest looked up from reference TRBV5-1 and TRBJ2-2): KAGVTQTPRYLIKTRGQQVTLSCSPISGHRSVSWYQQTPGQGLQFLFEYFSETQRNKGNFPGRFSGRQFSNSRSEMNVSTLELGDSALYLCASSLWTGTNTGELFFGEGSRLTVL.

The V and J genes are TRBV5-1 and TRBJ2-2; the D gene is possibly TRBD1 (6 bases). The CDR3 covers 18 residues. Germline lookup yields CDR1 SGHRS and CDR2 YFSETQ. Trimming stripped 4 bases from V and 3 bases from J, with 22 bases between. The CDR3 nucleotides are TGCGCCAGCAGCGTTCAGGGGACGCCACGAAGTGACACCGGGGAGCTGTTTTTT. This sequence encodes CASSVQGTPRSDTGELFF. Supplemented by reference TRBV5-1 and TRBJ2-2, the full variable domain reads KAGVTQTPRYLIKTRGQQVTLSCSPISGHRSVSWYQQTPGQGLQFLFEYFSETQRNKGNFPGRFSGRQFSNSRSEMNVSTLELGDSALYLCASSVQGTPRSDTGELFFGEGSRLTVL.

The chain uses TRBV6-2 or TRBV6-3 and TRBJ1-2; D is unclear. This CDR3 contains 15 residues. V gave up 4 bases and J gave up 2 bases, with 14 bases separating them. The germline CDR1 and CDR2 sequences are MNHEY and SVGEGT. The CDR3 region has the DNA TGTGCCAGCAGTTCGTCGGGAGCTGCCAACTATGGCTACACCTTC. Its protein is CASSSSGAANYGYTF.

The CDR3 loop is CASSPGQRQYF. In DNA form, the CDR3 reads TGTGCCAGCAGCCCCGGACAGCGGCAGTACTTC. The rearrangement links TRBV11-2 to TRBJ2-7, with D possibly being TRBD1 (6 bases). The CDR3 is 11 amino acids. V lost 5 bases, J lost 9 bases, and 11 bases lay in between. The germline V gene has CDR1 SGHAT and CDR2 FQNNGV.

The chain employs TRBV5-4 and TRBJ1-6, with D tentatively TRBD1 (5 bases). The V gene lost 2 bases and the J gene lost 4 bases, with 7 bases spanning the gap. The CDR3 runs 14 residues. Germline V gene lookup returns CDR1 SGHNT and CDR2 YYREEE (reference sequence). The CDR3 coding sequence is TGTGCCAGCAGCTTTGGGGGTTATAATTCACCCCTCCACTTT. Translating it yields CASSFGGYNSPLHF.

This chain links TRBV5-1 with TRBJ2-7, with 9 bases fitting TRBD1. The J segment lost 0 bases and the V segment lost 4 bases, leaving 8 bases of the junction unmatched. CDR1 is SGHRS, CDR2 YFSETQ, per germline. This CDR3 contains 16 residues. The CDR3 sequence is CASSPDGQGHSYEQYF. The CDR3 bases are TGCGCCAGCAGCCCGGACGGACAGGGGCACTCCTACGAGCAGTACTTC.

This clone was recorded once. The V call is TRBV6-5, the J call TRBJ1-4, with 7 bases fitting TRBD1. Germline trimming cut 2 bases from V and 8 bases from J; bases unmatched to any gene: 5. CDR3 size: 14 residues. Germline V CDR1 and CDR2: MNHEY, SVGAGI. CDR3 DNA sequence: TGTGCCAGCAGTTACGCGGCAGGGGGGGAAAAACTGTTTTTT. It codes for CASSYAAGGEKLFF.